This TCR beta chain stems from a study of shared clonotypes between healthy human individuals. Study context: Per donor, three plates held CD4 naive cells, three held CD4 memory, two held CD8 naive and one held CD8 memory.

Clones were sequenced by immunoSEQ multiplex PCR, and TCRdb holds only the in-frame ones, with some missing. The table records 650,000 to 800,000 clones, over 60% of them present only once. The CDR3 runs to 13 residues. CDR1 is SGHTA, CDR2 FQGNSA, per germline. V shed 5 bases and J shed 3 bases, with 10 bases lying between them. Adult Caucasians living in Nashville, Tennessee made up all of the donors. Splitting of CD4+ cells produced CD45RA+ naive and CD45RA-negative memory subsets. Note on this clone: What it binds is not known.

Study results and caveats: The four-donor shared clonotypes exceeded non-shared clonotypes in generation probability, with non-shared ones scoring lower.

The rearrangement joins TRBV7-2 to TRBJ1-2; no firm D call. This clonotype was sampled from a woman aged 25 to 39 in good health. Sequencing used memory CD4+ T cells sorted from blood. Subset described: CD45RA-negative fraction. This CDR3 reads CASSPQQYYGYTF. CDR3 sequence (DNA): TGTGCCAGCAGCCCCCAGCAGTACTATGGCTACACCTTC.